A single sample gave rise to the 12 T cell receptor beta chains below, sequenced in a study of blood T cell repertoires in COVID-19. Using immunoSEQ multiplex PCR, the repertoire was profiled, and TCRdb retains in-frame clones only, with some absent. The sample lists fewer than 200,000 clones, around 87% occurring once. What was sequenced was peripheral blood. These receptors came from a man between 35 and 55 years old with active or convalescent COVID-19.

The rearrangement uses TRBV7-9 and TRBJ1-4; 7 nucleotides align to TRBD1. The J segment lost 1 base and the V segment lost 5 bases, leaving 7 bases of the junction unmatched. This CDR3 spans 16 amino acids. CDR1 and CDR2 (germline): SEHNR, FQNEAQ (reference sequence). The CDR3 is CASSPGQVGTNEKLFF. The CDR3 DNA follows: TGTGCCAGCAGCCCAGGACAGGTGGGAACTAATGAAAAACTGTTTTTT. The whole variable domain, filled in from reference TRBV7-9 and TRBJ1-4, reads DTGVSQNPRHKITKRGQNVTFRCDPISEHNRLYWYRQTLGQGPEFLTYFQNEAQLEKSRLLSDRFSAERPKGSFSTLEIQRTEQGDSAMYLCASSPGQVGTNEKLFFGSGTQLSVL.

The gene calls are TRBV5-8 and TRBJ1-2; D gene unclear. This CDR3 has 12 amino acids. The germline V and J ends were trimmed by 4 bases and 7 bases, with 11 bases remaining between them. Looked up from germline, CDR1 is SGHTS and CDR2 is YDEGEE. DNA of the CDR3: TGTGCCAGCAGCCTCCAAAGCACTGGCTACACCTTC. This codes for CASSLQSTGYTF.

V and J are TRBV30 and TRBJ1-1; D is unclear. Trimming stripped 3 bases from V and 0 bases from J, with 14 bases between. There are 15 residues in the CDR3. CDR1 GTSNPN and CDR2 SVGIG come from the germline V gene (reference sequence). The CDR3 loop reads CAWSALPSLNTEAFF. The CDR3 bases are TGTGCCTGGAGCGCCCTACCTAGCCTGAACACTGAAGCTTTCTTT. Full variable domain (missing parts from reference TRBV30 and TRBJ1-1): SQTIHQWPATLVQPVGSPLSLECTVEGTSNPNLYWYRQAAGRGLQLLFYSVGIGQISSEVPQNLSASRPQDRQFILSSKKLLLSDSGFYLCAWSALPSLNTEAFFGQGTRLTVV.

The rearrangement joins TRBV19 to TRBJ2-3, with D maybe TRBD2 (6 bases). V was pared by 7 bases and J by 2 bases, with 19 bases between. The CDR3 is 16 amino acids. Germline-derived CDR1 and CDR2 are LNHDA and SQIVND (reference sequence). The CDR3 bases are TGTGCCAGTACGTCTACGTGGAGGGGCACCACAGATACGCAGTATTTT. Translating it yields CASTSTWRGTTDTQYF.

V and J are TRBV9 and TRBJ1-2; D not resolved. The germline CDR1 and CDR2 sequences are SGDLS and YYNGEE. The V end lost 0 bases, the J end lost 5 bases, and 8 bases lay between the germline ends. This CDR3 region has 13 residues. CDR3 sequence (DNA): TGTGCCAGCAGCGTAGAGGGAGCGTATGGCTACACCTTC. Translating gives CASSVEGAYGYTF.

The chain joins TRBV29-1 to TRBJ2-2; 9 bases map to TRBD1. Germline V gene sequence: CDR1 SQVTM, CDR2 ANQGSEA. The CDR3 consists of 14 residues. With 5 bases clipped from V and 4 bases from J, the junction kept 5 bases outside the gene matches. Here the CDR3 reads CSVTTGGLTGELFF. The CDR3 DNA reads TGCAGCGTTACGACAGGGGGGCTCACCGGGGAGCTGTTTTTT.

The gene calls are TRBV27 and TRBJ1-5; perhaps TRBD1 as D (5 bases). The CDR3 loop spans 15 amino acids. In germline, CDR1 is MNHEY, CDR2 SMNVEV (reference sequence). The ends were cut back, 6 bases at V and 5 bases at J, with 17 bases in the middle. The CDR3 coding sequence is TGTGCCAGCAGGCCGGGAGGGGATCGAGATCAGCCCCAGCATTTT. Translation: CASRPGGDRDQPQHF.

The V gene is TRBV2, the J gene TRBJ2-2, with D possibly being TRBD2 (5 bases). CDR1 and CDR2 (germline): SNHLY, FYNNEI. Trimming cost V 2 bases and J 6 bases, with 10 bases left between them. The CDR3 has 14 residues. The CDR3 region has the DNA TGTGCCAGCAGTGAAATCACGGAGGCCGGGGAGCTGTTTTTT. This encodes CASSEITEAGELFF.

The chain has TRBV27 and TRBJ1-1, with 7 bases aligning to TRBD1. The CDR3 has 13 amino acids. Looked up from germline, CDR1 is MNHEY and CDR2 is SMNVEV (reference sequence). The ends lost 2 bases at V and 7 bases at J; junction bases unmatched: 4. The CDR3 sequence is CASSLRQGDEAFF. In nucleotides, the CDR3 is TGTGCCAGCAGTTTACGGCAGGGGGATGAAGCTTTCTTT.

The sample holds one count of this clone. The V and J genes are TRBV28 and TRBJ1-5, with a weak D call TRBD1 (5 bases). This CDR3 is built from 13 residues. Germline lookup yields CDR1 MDHEN and CDR2 SYDVKM. With 8 bases removed from V and 6 bases from J, the gap between germline ends came to 14 bases. The CDR3 sequence is CASLEGLGQPQHF. The CDR3 DNA is TGTGCCAGCCTGGAGGGGCTGGGTCAGCCCCAGCATTTT. Looking up the rest from reference TRBV28 and TRBJ1-5 gives the full variable domain: DVKVTQSSRYLVKRTGEKVFLECVQDMDHENMFWYRQDPGLGLRLIYFSYDVKMKEKGDIPEGYSVSREKKERFSLILESASTNQTSMYLCASLEGLGQPQHFGDGTRLSIL.

The chain couples TRBV6-1 to TRBJ1-1; the D gene is possibly TRBD1 (5 bases). This CDR3 is built from 14 residues. Germline lookup yields CDR1 MNHNS and CDR2 SASEGT. The V and J ends lost 2 bases and 7 bases respectively, with 14 bases between them. Written as DNA, the CDR3 is TGTGCCAGCAGTGAACCCGGGGGGTCGGTTGAAGCTTTCTTT. Translation gives CASSEPGGSVEAFF.

The chain couples TRBV25-1 to TRBJ1-4; TRBD1 matches at 11 bases. The CDR3 extends over 15 amino acids. V dropped 3 bases and J dropped 7; count of bases not matched to a gene: 4. Germline V lookup: CDR1 MGHDK, CDR2 SYGVNS. Here the CDR3 DNA reads TGTGCCAGCAGTGATTCCGGGACAGGGGGTGAAAAACTGTTTTTT. Encoded protein: CASSDSGTGGEKLFF.